One sample yielded the 19 T cell receptor beta chains listed below, sequenced in a study of blood T cell repertoires in COVID-19. The method was immunoSEQ multiplex PCR; TCRdb's version includes in-frame clones alone and lacks a portion of them. The table shows some 250,000 clones, with 88% occurring only once. Sequences were obtained from peripheral blood. All receptors derive from a human donor in a cohort sampled during active COVID-19.

For this clone: Other DNA sequences in the same sample also yield this CDR3. The V and J genes are TRBV12-3 or TRBV12-4 and TRBJ2-5; D is uncertain. The CDR3 runs to 11 residues. V was pared by 6 bases and J by 5 bases, with 7 bases between. The CDR3 sequence is CASSLRETQYF. The DNA of the CDR3 is TGTGCCAGCAGCCTCCGGGAGACCCAGTACTTC.

The genes are TRBV5-1 and TRBJ1-4; tentatively, D is TRBD1 (6 bases). The CDR3 totals 14 residues. With 4 bases removed from V and 7 bases from J, the gap between germline ends came to 14 bases. Germline values: CDR1 SGHRS, CDR2 YFSETQ. As DNA, the CDR3 is TGCGCCAGCAGCCTCGAACAGGGAAGTGAAAAACTGTTTTTT. Translation: CASSLEQGSEKLFF.

The rearrangement joins TRBV28 to TRBJ2-2, with 7 bases that match TRBD1. There are 14 residues in the CDR3. Germline trimming cut 3 bases from V and 7 bases from J; bases unmatched to any gene: 5. The V gene's germline CDR1 is MDHEN and CDR2 SYDVKM. This CDR3 is CASSLGQSGGELFF. DNA of the CDR3: TGTGCCAGCAGTTTGGGACAGTCCGGCGGGGAGCTGTTTTTT.

The rearrangement joins TRBV28 to TRBJ1-2; D might be TRBD1 (5 bases). V was clipped by 3 bases and J by 4 bases, with 9 bases between them. Germline CDR1 and CDR2: MDHEN and SYDVKM. This CDR3 region has 13 residues. The CDR3 spells CASSFDRGYGYTF. The CDR3 DNA is TGTGCCAGCAGTTTTGACAGAGGCTATGGCTACACCTTC.

The sample holds one count of this clone. J is TRBJ1-2 and V is TRBV27; weak D call: TRBD1 (5 bases). The ends were cut back, 3 bases at V and 4 bases at J, with 18 bases in the middle. This CDR3 region has 16 residues. Per the germline V gene, CDR1 is MNHEY and CDR2 is SMNVEV (reference sequence). The chain's CDR3 is CASSFSGGDRTYGYTF. The DNA of the CDR3 is TGTGCCAGCAGTTTTTCGGGAGGGGATCGAACCTATGGCTACACCTTC.

This sequence joins TRBV3-1 (or the pseudogene TRBV3-2) and TRBJ2-7; D possibly corresponds to TRBD1 (6 bases). Germline V gene sequence: CDR1 LGHDT, CDR2 YNNKEL (reference sequence). V shed 1 base and J shed 3 bases, with 16 bases lying between them. CDR3 length: 16 amino acids. CDR3 coding DNA: TGTGCCAGCAGCCAAGGCCCGACAGGTGATATCTACGAGCAGTACTTC. Protein: CASSQGPTGDIYEQYF.

V and J are TRBV11-2 and TRBJ2-3, with TRBD2 matching 7 bases. The germline V gene encodes CDR1 SGHAT and CDR2 FQNNGV. The CDR3 runs to 17 residues. The V gene end was trimmed by 3 bases and the J gene end by 7 bases; junction bases not matched to a gene: 16. The DNA of the CDR3 is TGTGCCAGCAGCTTTTGGGGGAGGGGCCCCCACACGAATACGCAGTATTTT. It encodes CASSFWGRGPHTNTQYF.

V gene TRBV4-3 combines with J gene TRBJ1-3; weak D call: TRBD1 (6 bases). CDR1 and CDR2 (germline): LGHNA, YSLEER. The CDR3 length is 17 residues. V dropped 5 bases and J dropped 0 bases, with 17 bases sitting between them. CDR3 sequence: CASSKTGTTISGNTIYF. CDR3 nucleotides: TGCGCCAGCAGCAAAACCGGGACAACAATCTCTGGAAACACCATATATTTT.

The genes are TRBV7-2 and TRBJ2-7, with TRBD2 matching 10 bases. Germline CDR1 and CDR2: SGHTA and FQGNSA. V shed 0 bases, J shed 5 bases, and the junction held 1 base outside the gene matches. This CDR3 is 14 amino acids long. CDR3 sequence (DNA): TGTGCCAGCAGCTTAGCTAGCGGGGGGCACGAGCAGTACTTC. Amino acids: CASSLASGGHEQYF.

This chain connects TRBV24-1 to TRBJ2-7; a weak D match, TRBD1 (6 bases). The germline V gene encodes CDR1 KGHDR and CDR2 SFDVKD. Between the trimmed V and J ends, which lost 4 bases and 1 base, there was a span of 10 bases. This CDR3 contains 14 residues. As DNA, the CDR3 is TGTGCCACCAGTGAAACGGACAGATCCTACGAGCAGTACTTC. Translating it yields CATSETDRSYEQYF.

The rearrangement joins TRBV7-9 to TRBJ1-2, with D perhaps matching TRBD1 (6 bases). Germline V CDR1 and CDR2: SEHNR, FQNEAQ (reference sequence). Trimming took 0 bases from V and 4 from J, leaving 9 bases between them. The CDR3 extends over 14 amino acids. The CDR3 nucleotides are TGTGCCAGCAGCTTAGCTTTACAGGGCTATGGCTACACCTTC. As protein: CASSLALQGYGYTF.

V is TRBV7-4 and J is TRBJ2-7; the D gene is possibly TRBD1 (7 bases). Germline V gene sequence: CDR1 SGHVT, CDR2 SQSDAQ. V was shortened by 2 bases and J by 3 bases, with 14 bases between the two germline ends. CDR3 length: 15 residues. For the CDR3, the DNA is TGTGCCAGCAGCTTATTTCCGGGGGACAGCTACGAGCAGTACTTC. Its translation is CASSLFPGDSYEQYF.

CDR3 loop: CASRALGGETQYF. Written as DNA, the CDR3 is TGTGCCAGTAGAGCCCTTGGGGGGGAGACCCAGTACTTC. The chain carries TRBV19 and TRBJ2-5, with a possible D match to TRBD2 (6 bases). Trimming shortened V by 6 bases and J by 5 bases, and 13 bases separated the two germline ends. Germline V CDR1 and CDR2: LNHDA, SQIVND (reference sequence). The CDR3 is 13 residues long.

The V and J genes are TRBV11-1 and TRBJ2-2; 12 bases are shared with TRBD2. CDR1 is SGHAT, CDR2 FQDESV, per germline (reference sequence). The CDR3 contains 15 residues. V lost 5 bases, J lost 3 bases, and 1 base stayed unmatched. CDR3: CASSRLAGDTGELFF. CDR3 bases: TGTGCCAGCAGCCGACTAGCGGGAGACACCGGGGAGCTGTTTTTT.

The V call is TRBV6-1, the J call TRBJ2-6; D ambiguous. CDR1 and CDR2 from the germline V gene are MNHNS and SASEGT. V was trimmed by 3 bases and J by 4 bases, leaving 7 bases between them. CDR3 length: 14 residues. The DNA for the CDR3 is TGTGCCAGCAGTGATTCCGTGGGGGCCAACGTCCTGACTTTC. Translating gives CASSDSVGANVLTF.

J is TRBJ1-4 and V is TRBV5-4; maybe TRBD1 (5 bases). CDR1 and CDR2 (germline): SGHNT, YYREEE (reference sequence). With 6 bases removed from V and 2 bases from J, the gap between germline ends came to 8 bases. CDR3 length: 13 amino acids. The CDR3 sequence: CASKTETNEKLFF. The DNA of the CDR3 is TGTGCCAGCAAGACAGAGACTAATGAAAAACTGTTTTTT. Drawing the rest from reference TRBV5-4 and TRBJ1-4, the complete variable domain is ETGVTQSPTHLIKTRGQQVTLRCSSQSGHNTVSWYQQALGQGPQFIFQYYREEENGRGNFPPRFSGLQFPNYSSELNVNALELDDSALYLCASKTETNEKLFFGSGTQLSVL.

This chain links TRBV24-1 with TRBJ2-3, with D perhaps matching TRBD2 (5 bases). The CDR3 sequence is 14 residues long. From germline, CDR1 is KGHDR and CDR2 SFDVKD. Trimming took 9 bases from V and 0 from J, leaving 12 bases between them. This CDR3 reads CATAAGRSTDTQYF. DNA of the CDR3: TGTGCCACCGCCGCGGGCCGCAGCACAGATACGCAGTATTTT.

This chain links TRBV5-5 with TRBJ2-7; D remains unclear. Trimming took 8 bases from V and 2 from J, leaving 11 bases between them. This CDR3 is 12 amino acids long. Germline V gene lookup returns CDR1 SGHKS and CDR2 YYEKEE (reference sequence). The CDR3 DNA reads TGTGCCAGTCAACAGAGAGCCTACGAGCAGTACTTC. It is translated as CASQQRAYEQYF.

V and J are TRBV13 and TRBJ1-2; D may be TRBD1 (6 bases). The CDR3 is 14 residues long. Looked up from germline, CDR1 is PRHDT and CDR2 is FYEKMQ (reference sequence). V shed 3 bases and J shed 3 bases, with 11 bases lying between them. The DNA for the CDR3 is TGTGCCAGCAGCTTGGGGGCGGGTGACTATGGCTACACCTTC. Translating it yields CASSLGAGDYGYTF.